Included here is one T cell receptor beta chain sequence, with context. The antigen remains unidentified. One junction end does not reproduce the germline sequence, and a read error may be involved. This CDR3 is 13 amino acids long. Germline V gene data show CDR1 as SGHTA and CDR2 as FQGNSA. This specimen belongs to a study of CD8+CD57+ T cells in acquired aplastic anemia. Study conclusions and caveats: Common to patients and controls were 25 to 30 CD8+ CDR3 sequences.

Genomic DNA, serving as template, underwent TCR beta VDJ and CDR3 profiling. TCRdb reprocessed the reads via MiXCR and lists one record per CDR3 protein. The sample consists of some 290,000 distinct CDR3 sequences, 55% to 65% of them appearing once. This TCR was recovered from a human donor with severe aplastic anemia or a healthy control (not recorded which). This chain connects TRBV7-2 to TRBJ2-7; a weak D match, TRBD2 (5 bases). Sequencing used sorted CD4+, CD8+, or CD8+CD57+ T cells (not recorded which) from PBMCs. This CDR3 is CSSSLAWSYEQYF. Written as DNA, the CDR3 is TGTTCCAGCAGCTTAGCGTGGAGTTACGAGCAGTACTTC.